These 9 T cell receptor beta chains share one sample of origin, sequenced in a study of blood T cell repertoires in COVID-19 (dated by TCRdb to 2020 to 2022). Library prep was done by the immunoSEQ multiplex PCR assay. Entries here come from immuneACCESS through TCRdb and include only in-frame sequences with V and J called. Some clones fail to appear in such tables; in the studies checked, an unresolved V gene covers under half of the shortfall, and the cause of the remainder is unknown. For this sample the table gives 85,000 to 100,000 clones, of which 90% were detected only once. The ten largest clones represent approximately 1.5% of the sample. Sequencing was performed on peripheral blood. The receptors shown here come from a man in his 60s with acute or convalescent COVID-19.

The table lists this clone with a few counts. The chain links TRBV3-1 (or the pseudogene TRBV3-2) to TRBJ1-6; D is possibly TRBD1 (5 bases). The CDR3 is 14 residues long. V dropped 4 bases and J dropped 9 bases, with 13 bases sitting between them. Germline CDR1 and CDR2: LGHDT and YNNKEL (reference sequence). CDR3 coding DNA: TGTGCCAGCAGCCTTGCTCTTAGGGGTTCACCCCTCCACTTT. This sequence encodes CASSLALRGSPLHF.

This clone showed up just once. V is TRBV29-1 and J is TRBJ1-2, with TRBD1 as a possible D gene (5 bases). Germline CDR1 and CDR2: SQVTM and ANQGSEA. The CDR3 runs to 12 residues. Trimming pared 8 bases from V and 7 bases from J, leaving 17 bases between. This chain's CDR3 is CSSGPVSTGYTF. The CDR3 nucleotides are TGCAGCTCGGGACCAGTTTCCACTGGCTACACCTTC.

The chain links TRBV4-1 to TRBJ1-1; D not certain. V lost 5 bases, J lost 10 bases, and 11 bases lay in between. Germline V gene sequence: CDR1 MGHRA, CDR2 YSYEKL. The CDR3 contains 11 residues. The CDR3, as DNA: TGCGCCAGCAGCGGTTTCCGCGGAGCTTTCTTT. Its translation is CASSGFRGAFF.

This rearrangement joins TRBV12-5 to TRBJ1-5; 7 bases are shared with TRBD1. The germline V gene encodes CDR1 LGHNT and CDR2 FRNRAP. Trimming cost V 7 bases and J 2 bases; bases outside gene matches: 11. The CDR3 totals 16 residues. The CDR3 sequence: CASENRQGTGNQPQHF. In DNA form, the CDR3 reads TGTGCTAGTGAGAACAGACAGGGCACAGGCAATCAGCCCCAGCATTTT.

This chain joins TRBV7-2 and TRBJ2-3; D remains ambiguous. The ends were cut back, 0 bases at V and 3 bases at J, with 4 bases in the middle. The CDR3 consists of 13 residues. Germline lookup yields CDR1 SGHTA and CDR2 FQGNSA. The CDR3 nucleotides are TGTGCCAGCAGCTTAGCGCGAACAGATACGCAGTATTTT. Amino acid sequence: CASSLARTDTQYF.

The V call is TRBV10-2, the J call TRBJ1-1; TRBD1 agrees at 7 bases. Germline CDR1 reads WSHSY; CDR2 reads SAAADI. This CDR3 comprises 15 residues. Trimming cost V 7 bases and J 0 bases; bases outside gene matches: 8. This CDR3 is CASTVTGPMNTEAFF. The DNA for the CDR3 is TGCGCCAGCACCGTGACAGGGCCCATGAACACTGAAGCTTTCTTT.

CDR3 sequence reads: CASSGLAGVGETQYF. As DNA, the CDR3 is TGTGCCAGCAGCGGACTAGCGGGGGTTGGGGAGACCCAGTACTTC. The rearrangement uses TRBV2 and TRBJ2-5; TRBD2 matches at 13 bases. V was clipped by 6 bases and J by 5 bases; unmatched bases: 6. Germline V gene data show CDR1 as SNHLY and CDR2 as FYNNEI. The CDR3 is made up of 15 amino acids.

The chain employs TRBV6-4 and TRBJ1-6; tentative D call: TRBD1 (6 bases). Germline assignment: CDR1 MRHNA and CDR2 SNTAGT. The CDR3 consists of 15 residues. Deletions cut 6 bases from V and 6 bases from J, with 15 bases between. This CDR3 is CASRETGRGNSPLHF. The CDR3 DNA follows: TGTGCCAGCAGGGAGACAGGCCGCGGTAATTCACCCCTCCACTTT.

V usage is TRBV6-5 and J usage is TRBJ1-2; 7 bases line up with TRBD1. CDR1 is MNHEY and CDR2 is SVGAGI in the germline V gene. The V and J ends lost 6 bases and 6 bases, in that order; junction bases with no gene match: 4. This CDR3 comprises 12 residues. CDR3: CASSQQGHGYTF. CDR3 DNA: TGTGCCAGCAGCCAACAGGGGCATGGCTACACCTTC.